This T cell receptor (beta chain) emerged from a study of shared clonotypes between healthy human individuals. General study points: Only a few donors were included, so the genetic and exposure-history diversity represented was limited.

Comment on this clone: No antigen is known for it.

Germline CDR1 and CDR2: LGHNA and YSLEER. V lost 4 bases, J lost 5 bases, and 13 bases stayed unmatched. There are 17 residues in the CDR3. The study separated CD4+ cells into CD45RA+ naive and CD45RA-negative memory subsets. Sequencing was performed with immunoSEQ multiplex PCR; in TCRdb, only in-frame clones are kept and a portion is missing. Of 600,000 to 800,000 clones in the sample, approximately 72% are singletons; the top ten hold over 1.5%. Sample: memory CD4+ T cells sorted from blood. The sample's subset: CD45RA-negative fraction. The sequence was obtained from a woman in her thirties in good health. V and J are TRBV4-3 and TRBJ2-1, with 8 bases fitting TRBD2. As DNA, the CDR3 is TGCGCCAGCAGCCCCCGGGGGGGCGGGGAATCAGACAATGAGCAGTTCTTC. This codes for CASSPRGGGESDNEQFF.